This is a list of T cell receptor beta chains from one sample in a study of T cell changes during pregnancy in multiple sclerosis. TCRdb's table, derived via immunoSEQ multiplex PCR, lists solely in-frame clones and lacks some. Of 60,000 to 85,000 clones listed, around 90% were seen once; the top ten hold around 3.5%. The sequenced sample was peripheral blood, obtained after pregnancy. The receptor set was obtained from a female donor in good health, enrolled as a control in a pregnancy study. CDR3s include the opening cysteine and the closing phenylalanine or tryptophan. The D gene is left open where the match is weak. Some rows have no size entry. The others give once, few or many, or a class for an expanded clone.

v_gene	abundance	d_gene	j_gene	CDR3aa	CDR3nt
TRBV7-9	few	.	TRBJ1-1	CASSYTPEAFF	TGTGCCAGCAGCTACACGCCTGAAGCTTTCTTT
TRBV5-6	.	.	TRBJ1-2	CASSLLFSGYTF	TGTGCCAGCAGCTTGCTGTTTTCTGGCTACACCTTC
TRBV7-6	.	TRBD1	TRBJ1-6	CASSWGTGQRSPLHF	TGTGCCAGCAGCTGGGGGACAGGCCAGAGGTCACCCCTCCACTTT
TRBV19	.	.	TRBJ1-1	CASSINRMNTEAFF	TGTGCCAGTAGTATAAACAGAATGAACACTGAAGCTTTCTTT
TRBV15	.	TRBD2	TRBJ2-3	CATSRDGGGGIIPGTDTQYF	TGTGCCACCAGCAGAGATGGTGGCGGGGGAATAATACCCGGCACAGATACGCAGTATTTT
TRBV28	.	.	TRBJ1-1	CASSPPTGFVTEAFF	TGTGCCAGCAGTCCCCCCACAGGGTTCGTCACTGAAGCTTTCTTT
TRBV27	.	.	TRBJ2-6	CASNTGAGANVLTF	TGTGCCAGCAACACAGGAGCTGGGGCCAACGTCCTGACTTTC
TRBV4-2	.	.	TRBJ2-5	CASSRRQSQETQYF	TGTGCCAGCAGCCGAAGACAGTCCCAAGAGACCCAGTACTTC
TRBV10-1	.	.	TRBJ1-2	CASRRTDTNYGYTF	TGCGCCAGCAGGCGAACAGATACTAACTATGGCTACACCTTC
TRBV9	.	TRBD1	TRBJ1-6	CASSVLTGVGTLHF	TGTGCCAGCAGCGTACTCACAGGGGTTGGCACCCTCCACTTT
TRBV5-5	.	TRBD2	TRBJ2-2	CASSFSGEATGELFF	TGTGCCAGCAGCTTTAGCGGGGAAGCGACCGGGGAGCTGTTTTTT
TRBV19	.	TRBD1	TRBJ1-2	CASSIGQGTYGYTF	TGTGCCAGTAGTATAGGACAGGGGACTTATGGCTACACCTTC
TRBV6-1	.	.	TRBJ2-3	CASSEARQFPGDTQYF	TGTGCCAGCAGTGAAGCGAGACAGTTTCCGGGCGATACGCAGTATTTT
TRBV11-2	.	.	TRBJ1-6	CASTSRAGDNSPLHF	TGTGCCAGCACCTCCCGGGCAGGGGATAATTCACCCCTCCACTTT
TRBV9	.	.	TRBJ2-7	CASSRTAGMGEQYF	TGTGCCAGCAGCAGGACTGCTGGCATGGGTGAGCAGTACTTC
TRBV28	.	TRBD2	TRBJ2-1	CASSGSGRAGNEQFF	TGTGCCAGCAGTGGGAGCGGGAGGGCCGGCAATGAGCAGTTCTTC
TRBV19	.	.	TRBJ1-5	CASSRVQGLPQHF	TGTGCCAGTAGTAGGGTACAGGGCCTGCCCCAGCATTTT
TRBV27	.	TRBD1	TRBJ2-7	CASPYRGSYEQYF	TGTGCCAGCCCTTACAGGGGATCCTACGAGCAGTACTTC
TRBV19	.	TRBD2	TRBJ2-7	CASSRSSGNSYEQYF	TGTGCCAGTAGTCGCTCCAGCGGGAACTCCTACGAGCAGTACTTC
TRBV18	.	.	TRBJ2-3	CASSPEQNTDTQYF	TGTGCCAGCTCACCAGAACAGAACACAGATACGCAGTATTTT
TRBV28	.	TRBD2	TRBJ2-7	CASSLGTSGRYEQYF	TGTGCCAGCAGTTTGGGGACTAGCGGGAGGTACGAGCAGTACTTC
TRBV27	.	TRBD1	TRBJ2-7	CASSLGDRGLSYEQYF	TGTGCCAGCAGTTTAGGGGACAGGGGTCTTTCCTACGAGCAGTACTTC
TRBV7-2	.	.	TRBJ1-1	CASSLVSFGNTEAFF	TGTGCCAGCAGCTTGGTTTCGTTCGGGAACACTGAAGCTTTCTTT
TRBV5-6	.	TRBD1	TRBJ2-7	CASSPTRQGAVYEQYF	TGTGCCAGCAGTCCTACCCGACAGGGGGCGGTCTACGAGCAGTACTTC
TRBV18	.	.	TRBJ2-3	CASSPPGRVGADTQYF	TGTGCCAGCTCCCCCCCTGGCAGGGTGGGTGCAGATACGCAGTATTTT
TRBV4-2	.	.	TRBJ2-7	CASSQDPGEVGEQYF	TGTGCCAGCAGCCAAGATCCTGGGGAGGTGGGAGAGCAGTACTTC
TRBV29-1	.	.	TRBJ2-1	CSVESGSGLVF	TGCAGCGTTGAGTCGGGCAGCGGGTTGGTCTTC
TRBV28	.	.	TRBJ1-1	CASSFVNTEAFF	TGTGCCAGCAGTTTCGTGAACACTGAAGCTTTCTTT
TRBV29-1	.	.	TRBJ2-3	CSVATGTDTQYF	TGCAGCGTTGCCACGGGCACAGATACGCAGTATTTT
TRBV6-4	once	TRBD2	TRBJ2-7	CASGGLAGREQYF	TGTGCCAGTGGAGGGCTAGCGGGACGCGAGCAGTACTTC
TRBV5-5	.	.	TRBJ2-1	CASSLGRAMSNEQFF	TGTGCCAGCAGCTTGGGGAGGGCCATGAGTAATGAGCAGTTCTTC
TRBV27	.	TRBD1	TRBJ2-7	CASSSYPGTGIHEQYF	TGTGCCAGCAGTTCCTATCCCGGGACAGGGATACACGAGCAGTACTTC
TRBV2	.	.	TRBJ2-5	CASKRFQEETQYF	TGTGCCAGCAAGAGATTTCAGGAAGAGACCCAGTACTTC
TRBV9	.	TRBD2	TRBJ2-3	CASSVGPSGASTDTQYF	TGTGCCAGCAGCGTAGGCCCTAGCGGGGCCAGCACAGATACGCAGTATTTT
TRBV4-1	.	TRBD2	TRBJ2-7	CASSRSGTSGYEQYF	TGCGCCAGCAGCCGATCCGGGACTAGCGGCTACGAGCAGTACTTC
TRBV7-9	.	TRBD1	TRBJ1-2	CASSLSQGAYGYTF	TGTGCCAGCAGCTTATCACAGGGGGCATATGGCTACACCTTC
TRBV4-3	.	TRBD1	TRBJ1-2	CASSPEEQGSYGYTF	TGCGCCAGCAGCCCCGAGGAACAGGGGTCGTATGGCTACACCTTC
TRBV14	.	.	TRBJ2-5	CASSRGAEETQYF	TGTGCCAGCAGCCGAGGAGCGGAAGAGACCCAGTACTTC
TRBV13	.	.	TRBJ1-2	CASSSPTGHNYGYTF	TGTGCCAGCAGCTCACCGACAGGTCACAACTATGGCTACACCTTC
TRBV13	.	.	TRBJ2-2	CASSLRGFVGELFF	TGTGCCAGCAGCTTAAGGGGGTTCGTCGGGGAGCTGTTTTTT
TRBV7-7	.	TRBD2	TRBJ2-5	CASSLLAGVETQYF	TGTGCTAGCAGCCTATTAGCGGGAGTAGAGACCCAGTACTTC
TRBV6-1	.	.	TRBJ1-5	CASSTAGDNQPQHF	TGTGCCAGCAGTACGGCAGGGGACAATCAGCCCCAGCATTTT
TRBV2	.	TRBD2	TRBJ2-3	CATGTSGGGADTQYF	TGTGCCACCGGGACTAGCGGGGGGGGTGCAGATACGCAGTATTTT
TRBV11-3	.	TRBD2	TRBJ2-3	CASSLTVLGLAGDRDTQYF	TGTGCCAGCAGCTTAACGGTCCTAGGACTAGCGGGAGATAGAGATACGCAGTATTTT
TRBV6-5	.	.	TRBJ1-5	CASSYGGGSNQPQHF	TGTGCCAGCAGTTACGGGGGGGGATCCAATCAGCCCCAGCATTTT
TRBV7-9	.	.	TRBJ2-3	CASSLLPGATDTQYF	TGTGCCAGCAGCTTATTGCCAGGGGCTACGGATACGCAGTATTTT
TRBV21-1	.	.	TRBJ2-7	CASSRDRDSNYEQYF	TGTGCCAGCAGCAGAGACCGGGACTCGAACTACGAGCAGTACTTC